Each of the 3 T cell receptor beta chains below was sequenced from the same sample in a study of identical twins. TCRdb called the 5' RACE reads again in MiXCR, with one record for every CDR3 protein. The table includes some 1,700,000 distinct CDR3 sequences, roughly 35% detected once. Material: cord blood. The receptors here all came from a newborn girl in good health.

The CDR3 spells CASSLWGTNNEQFF. DNA of the CDR3: TGTGCCAGCAGTTTATGGGGGACCAACAATGAGCAGTTCTTC. This chain joins TRBV28 and TRBJ2-1; D may correspond to TRBD1 or TRBD2 (5 bases each). Germline V lookup: CDR1 MDHEN, CDR2 SYDVKM. V lost 0 bases, J lost 5 bases, and 8 bases lay in between. The CDR3 is 14 residues long.

The chain links TRBV19 to TRBJ1-4; D gene ambiguous. Germline V gene sequence: CDR1 LNHDA, CDR2 SQIVND (reference sequence). Trimming removed 7 bases at V and 8 bases at J, with 17 bases between. CDR3 length: 14 residues. Here the CDR3 reads CASTPGVSGEKLFF. The CDR3 DNA reads as TGTGCCAGTACCCCGGGCGTTTCGGGCGAAAAACTGTTTTTT.

The rearrangement joins TRBV28 to TRBJ1-5; 8 bases align to TRBD1. The CDR3 runs 14 residues. Trimming removed 5 bases from V and 9 bases from J; junction bases left unmatched: 9. Germline CDR1 reads MDHEN; CDR2 reads SYDVKM. DNA of the CDR3: TGTGCCAGCAGTCGGACAGGGAAGGCCTGGCCCCAGCATTTT. Its translation is CASSRTGKAWPQHF.